Listed below are T cell receptor beta chains from one sample, sequenced in a study of blood T cell repertoires in COVID-19. Libraries were prepared by immunoSEQ multiplex PCR; TCRdb keeps only in-frame clonotypes and omits some of them. The sample lists 60,000 to 70,000 clones; under 85% were seen once. The material sequenced was peripheral blood. The receptor set was obtained from a woman aged 70 to 79 with acute or convalescent COVID-19. Both conserved end residues are part of each CDR3. The D gene is left open where the match is weak. Clone size is stated in some rows and not others, as once, few, many or a class when expanded.

>.|TRBJ2-6|TRBD1|TRBV10-2
CASGDRGRGGANVLTF
TGCGCCAGCGGGGACAGGGGGCGCGGTGGGGCCAACGTCCTGACTTTC
>.|TRBJ1-4|.|TRBV5-1
CASSFGRGTNEKLFF
TGCGCCAGCAGCTTCGGACGGGGGACTAATGAAAAACTGTTTTTT
>.|TRBJ2-1|TRBD2|TRBV5-4
CASSPTTAGGRYNEQFF
TGTGCCAGCAGCCCTACGACCGCGGGGGGGAGGTACAATGAGCAGTTCTTC
>.|TRBJ2-3|TRBD2|TRBV5-4
CASSWGERGDQSF
TGTGCCAGCAGCTGGGGGGAGCGGGGGGACCAGTCCTTT
>.|TRBJ1-4|.|TRBV5-4
CASSPTAGLGEKLFF
TGTGCCAGCAGTCCGACGGCGGGACTAGGGGAAAAACTGTTTTTT
>.|TRBJ2-7|.|TRBV11-1
CASAKGSYEQYF
TGTGCCAGTGCAAAGGGGTCCTACGAGCAGTACTTC
>.|TRBJ2-5|TRBD2|TRBV5-1
CASSSPPGGLQETQYF
TGCGCCAGCAGCTCCCCTCCGGGGGGGCTCCAAGAGACCCAGTACTTC
>.|TRBJ2-3|TRBD2|TRBV5-1
CASSLSTSGARTDTQYF
TGCGCCAGCAGCTTGTCGACTAGCGGGGCTCGCACAGATACGCAGTATTTT
>.|TRBJ2-5|TRBD1|TRBV5-4
CASRRTTGAEETQYF
TGTGCCAGCAGACGAACGACAGGGGCGGAAGAGACCCAGTACTTC
>few|TRBJ1-6|.|TRBV11-3
CASSDSGGPLHF
TGTGCCAGCAGCGACTCGGGAGGACCCCTCCACTTT
>.|TRBJ1-6|TRBD1|TRBV30
CAWRPVGTDNSPLHF
TGTGCCTGGAGGCCCGTAGGGACAGATAATTCACCCCTCCACTTT
>.|TRBJ1-6|.|TRBV6-5
CASTRTSSYNSPLHF
TGTGCCAGCACTAGGACATCGAGTTATAATTCACCCCTCCACTTT
>.|TRBJ2-6|.|TRBV2
CASSKDSSGANVLTF
TGTGCCAGCAGTAAAGACAGCTCTGGGGCCAACGTCCTGACTTTC
>.|TRBJ2-5|.|TRBV30
CAWSLLEVYQETQYF
TGTGCCTGGAGTCTCCTAGAGGTTTACCAAGAGACCCAGTACTTC
>.|TRBJ2-5|TRBD2|TRBV3-1/TRBV3-2
CASSHRTSGETQYF
TGTGCCAGCAGCCACCGGACTAGTGGTGAGACCCAGTACTTC
>.|TRBJ2-7|.|TRBV11-3
CASSPTRGGEQYF
TGTGCCAGCAGCCCAACCAGGGGAGGGGAGCAGTACTTC
>.|TRBJ2-1|TRBD2|TRBV30
CAGGTSAFYNEQFF
TGTGCCGGTGGGACTAGCGCCTTCTACAATGAGCAGTTCTTC
>.|TRBJ1-2|.|TRBV27
CASSPLDSSSYGYTF
TGTGCCAGCAGCCCCCTTGACAGTTCTAGCTATGGCTACACCTTC
>once|TRBJ2-5|TRBD2|TRBV2
CASGLAGEEETQYF
TGTGCCAGCGGACTAGCGGGAGAGGAAGAGACCCAGTACTTC
>few|TRBJ2-7|.|TRBV19
CASSIRVKDEQYF
TGTGCCAGTAGTATCAGGGTTAAGGACGAGCAGTACTTC
>.|TRBJ2-3|TRBD2|TRBV4-2
CASSQAIAGGGSSDTQYF
TGTGCCAGCAGCCAGGCAATAGCGGGGGGGGGTAGCTCAGATACGCAGTATTTT
>.|TRBJ2-7|TRBD1|TRBV5-1
CASSTSGTGEQYF
TGCGCCAGCAGCACCTCCGGGACAGGCGAGCAGTACTTC
>.|TRBJ1-6|.|TRBV3-1/TRBV3-2
CASSQDAGNSPLHF
TGTGCCAGCAGCCAAGACGCAGGGAATTCACCCCTCCACTTT
>once|TRBJ2-1|TRBD2|TRBV24-1
CATSDSKRGLYNEQFF
TGTGCCACCAGTGATTCAAAGCGGGGGCTTTACAATGAGCAGTTCTTC
>.|TRBJ2-1|TRBD1|TRBV12-5
CASVTGGSYNEQFF
TGTGCTAGTGTTACAGGGGGCTCCTACAATGAGCAGTTCTTC
>.|TRBJ2-1|TRBD1|TRBV4-2
CASSQAPGQGAYEQFF
TGTGCCAGCAGCCAAGCCCCGGGACAGGGGGCCTATGAGCAGTTCTTC
>.|TRBJ1-6|.|TRBV30
CAWKKNGNSPLHF
TGTGCCTGGAAAAAGAACGGGAATTCACCCCTCCACTTT
>.|TRBJ1-2|.|TRBV6-5
CASSQAELGYTF
TGTGCCAGCAGTCAGGCAGAACTTGGCTACACCTTC
>.|TRBJ1-2|.|TRBV6-6
CASSYSRAGDGYTF
TGTGCCAGCAGTTACTCGCGGGCAGGGGATGGCTACACCTTC
>.|TRBJ1-1|TRBD1|TRBV2
CASSPGTGGVWTEAFF
TGTGCCAGCAGCCCCGGGACAGGGGGCGTGTGGACTGAAGCTTTCTTT
>.|TRBJ2-2|TRBD1|TRBV19
CASSMQGQGYTGELFF
TGTGCCAGTAGTATGCAGGGACAGGGATACACCGGGGAGCTGTTTTTT
>once|TRBJ1-5|TRBD1|TRBV4-3
CASSPTGGRQPQHF
TGCGCCAGCAGCCCGACAGGGGGTCGTCAGCCCCAGCATTTT
>.|TRBJ2-2|TRBD2|TRBV7-2
CASSPHSGPPFGELFF
TGTGCCAGCAGCCCACATAGCGGGCCCCCTTTCGGGGAGCTGTTTTTT
>.|TRBJ1-5|.|TRBV18
CASSPPFLRGVSQPQHF
TGTGCCAGCTCACCCCCTTTCCTCAGGGGAGTAAGTCAGCCCCAGCATTTT
>.|TRBJ2-5|.|TRBV29-1
CSVAAGKETQYF
TGCAGCGTTGCTGCGGGGAAGGAGACCCAGTACTTC
>.|TRBJ1-1|TRBD1|TRBV29-1
CSVASDRGAEAFF
TGCAGCGTTGCCTCGGACAGGGGCGCTGAAGCTTTCTTT
>.|TRBJ2-2|.|TRBV6-5
CATHNQGILSGELFF
TGTGCCACCCACAACCAGGGCATCCTTTCCGGGGAGCTGTTTTTT
>.|TRBJ1-1|.|TRBV30
CAWRETPNTEAFF
TGTGCCTGGAGAGAGACACCGAACACTGAAGCTTTCTTT
>.|TRBJ2-7|TRBD1|TRBV6-1
CASSERRTGGTHEQYF
TGTGCCAGCAGTGAAAGGAGGACAGGGGGCACCCACGAGCAGTACTTC
>.|TRBJ1-2|TRBD1|TRBV27
CASSQGQSHGYTF
TGTGCCAGCAGTCAGGGACAGTCACATGGCTACACCTTC
>.|TRBJ1-6|.|TRBV6-5
CASSLTGRVSPLHF
TGTGCCAGCAGTTTGACAGGACGGGTTTCACCCCTCCACTTT
>.|TRBJ1-4|.|TRBV19
CASSIRRSNEKLFF
TGTGCCAGTAGTATAAGGCGGAGTAATGAAAAACTGTTTTTT
>.|TRBJ2-1|TRBD1|TRBV5-1
CASSLLGQGGGEQFF
TGCGCCAGCAGCTTGCTGGGACAGGGAGGAGGTGAGCAGTTCTTC
>.|TRBJ2-5|.|TRBV29-1
CSARLITMETQYF
TGCAGCGCCCGACTTATAACAATGGAGACCCAGTACTTC
>.|TRBJ2-5|TRBD2|TRBV11-2
CASKRGGFQETQYF
TGTGCCAGCAAGCGGGGGGGCTTCCAAGAGACCCAGTACTTC
>.|TRBJ1-1|TRBD1|TRBV12-3/TRBV12-4
CASARRGDTEAFF
TGTGCCAGCGCCCGCAGGGGGGACACTGAAGCTTTCTTT
>.|TRBJ2-7|TRBD1|TRBV6-2/TRBV6-3
CASSQYDRGQDEQYF
TGTGCCAGCAGCCAATATGACAGGGGACAGGACGAGCAGTACTTC
>once|TRBJ2-1|TRBD1|TRBV6-6
CASSYIGQEYNEQFF
TGTGCCAGCAGTTACATAGGACAGGAATACAATGAGCAGTTCTTC
>.|TRBJ2-4|.|TRBV19
CASSPTGLRGANYF
TGTGCCAGTAGTCCAACGGGTTTACGGGGGGCCAACTACTTC
>.|TRBJ2-1|.|TRBV7-3
CASSLWGRDYNEQFF
TGTGCCAGCAGCCTGTGGGGCAGGGACTACAATGAGCAGTTCTTC
>.|TRBJ1-1|.|TRBV3-1/TRBV3-2
CASTLQGRGTEAFF
TGTGCCAGCACCCTACAGGGTCGGGGCACTGAAGCTTTCTTT
>.|TRBJ1-2|TRBD1|TRBV30
CAWSGTGRYDGYTF
TGTGCCTGGAGTGGGACAGGGAGGTATGATGGCTACACCTTC
>.|TRBJ2-2|.|TRBV5-1
CASSLTVTGELFF
TGCGCCAGCAGCTTGACGGTTACTGGGGAGCTGTTTTTT
>.|TRBJ1-4|TRBD1|TRBV5-8
CASTPGRQGDEKLFF
TGTGCCAGCACCCCAGGTCGGCAGGGGGATGAAAAACTGTTTTTT
>.|TRBJ2-7|.|TRBV5-5
CASSLVRLSSYEQYF
TGTGCCAGCAGCTTGGTCCGACTGTCGTCCTACGAGCAGTACTTC
>few|TRBJ1-5|.|TRBV30
CAWSVKGGSGNQPQHF
TGTGCCTGGAGTGTAAAAGGGGGATCGGGCAATCAGCCCCAGCATTTT
>.|TRBJ2-7|.|TRBV5-1
CASSLEWRGPSYEQYF
TGCGCCAGCAGCTTGGAGTGGCGGGGGCCTTCCTACGAGCAGTACTTC
>.|TRBJ2-5|TRBD2|TRBV5-1
CASSYSHFRGVQETQYF
TGCGCCAGCAGCTACTCCCACTTCCGGGGGGTCCAAGAGACCCAGTACTTC
>once|TRBJ1-1|.|TRBV29-1
CSVEAQMNTEAFF
TGCAGCGTTGAGGCACAAATGAACACTGAAGCTTTCTTT
>.|TRBJ1-1|TRBD1|TRBV6-6
CASSYGQGGTEAFF
TGTGCCAGCAGTTACGGACAGGGTGGGACTGAAGCTTTCTTT